These 4 T cell receptor beta chains were sequenced from one sample in a study of CD8+CD57+ T cells in acquired aplastic anemia. Genomic DNA was employed as the template in profiling TCR beta VDJ and CDR3. Using its own MiXCR run on the reads, TCRdb lists one record per CDR3 protein. Altogether fewer than 200,000 distinct CDR3 sequences are present, 48% being singletons, with the ten largest covering around 1.8%. CD8+CD57+ cell expansion, shown by flow cytometry, had occurred in the patients selected for sequencing. Sequenced material: sorted CD4+, CD8+, or CD8+CD57+ T cells (not recorded which) from PBMCs. The source of these receptors is a human donor with aplastic anemia.

This clonotype was observed at least ten times. V is TRBV28 and J is TRBJ1-2; D call uncertain. Germline CDR1 reads MDHEN; CDR2 reads SYDVKM. The CDR3 consists of 11 residues. With 10 bases removed from V and 8 bases from J, the gap between germline ends came to 14 bases. The CDR3 bases are TGTGCCACTAGCCTAAAGTTGGGCTACACCTTC. Its protein product is CATSLKLGYTF.

This clonotype was seen repeatedly, ten times or more. The CDR3 reads CSAAFRTGVRFF. The DNA for the CDR3 is TGCAGTGCTGCCTTCCGTACGGGGGTTCGGTTCTTC. The chain recombines TRBV20-1 with TRBJ2-1, with D perhaps matching TRBD2 (6 bases). Germline CDR1 is DFQATT and CDR2 is SNEGSKA (reference sequence). This CDR3 contains 12 residues. Trimming took 5 bases from V and 15 from J, leaving 20 bases between them.

As for this clonotype: One junction end disagrees with the germline gene, perhaps due to a read error. This chain connects TRBV12-5 to TRBJ2-7; 7 nucleotides line up with TRBD1. Per germline, CDR1 LGHNT and CDR2 FRNRAP. The CDR3 covers 12 residues. DNA for the CDR3: TGTGCTAGTGGTCCCGGGACAGACGAACAGTACTTC. This sequence encodes CASGPGTDEQYF.

The rearrangement joins TRBV18 to TRBJ2-1; perhaps TRBD2 as D (6 bases). This CDR3 is 12 amino acids long. Germline V gene sequence: CDR1 KGHSH, CDR2 LQKENI. The ends were cut back, 6 bases at V and 7 bases at J, with 10 bases in the middle. CDR3 DNA sequence: TGTGCCAGCTCGGCCGGGAGTAATGAGCAGTTCTTC. It translates to CASSAGSNEQFF.